This T cell receptor (beta chain) is drawn from a study of Ad26.COV2.S vaccination and SARS-CoV-2 variants. Study context: Intramuscular Ad26.COV2.S at 5x10^10 or 1x10^11 viral particles. Study-wide results and caveats: Researchers cautioned that TCR breadth and depth analyses may have underestimated total T cell responses. Relative to placebo recipients, vaccine recipients exhibited elevated spike-specific TCR breadth.

Details on this clone: Its antigen is unidentified.

V lost 6 bases, J lost 2 bases, and 4 bases stayed unmatched. Germline V lookup: CDR1 MNHEY, CDR2 SVGAGI. This CDR3 contains 15 residues. Method: immunoSEQ multiplex PCR; TCRdb's copy keeps in-frame clones and lacks some. The table lists 350,000 to 400,000 clones, approximately 86% of them singletons. As to treatment: some 20 received Ad26.COV2.S at low or high dose, single or two shots; several received placebo; per-sample allocation not given. Material that was analyzed had been drawn on day 63 after the first vaccine or placebo injection. An adult donor aged 18-55 years was enrolled in Boston. The sequenced sample was peripheral blood, obtained in a trial of Ad26.COV2.S vaccine versus placebo. The sequence was collected from a person aged 18-60 years who received the Ad26.COV2.S COVID-19 vaccine or a placebo. The genes are TRBV6-5 and TRBJ2-3; 11 bases match TRBD2. CDR3 loop: CASSSSGGLTDTQYF. CDR3 coding DNA: TGTGCCAGCAGCTCTAGCGGGGGGCTCACAGATACGCAGTATTTT.